Detailed here is one T cell receptor beta chain. Its antigen is currently unknown. Germline CDR1 SGHRS, CDR2 YFSETQ. The germline V and J ends were trimmed by 9 bases and 4 bases, with 20 bases remaining between them. CDR3 length equals 15 residues. This sample was taken from a study of T-cell reconstitution after alpha-beta-depleted transplantation in children. The study's findings and limits: The origin of high day-60 TCRbeta diversity in some patients lay in surviving recipient T cells and thymic progenitors. Reportedly, only several hundred clones from non-depleted graft cells drove alpha-beta T-cell counts at about two months. Once a year had passed after transplant, T-cell counts and diversity came mostly from newly produced T cells.

Unique molecular identifiers were used in preparing the TCRbeta library. TCRdb independently ran MiXCR on the PCR reads; one entry per CDR3 protein. The sample has about 610,000 distinct CDR3 sequences; 27% are singletons. The specimen was PBMCs, collected before TCRalphabeta/CD19-depleted stem cell transplant. The clonotype comes from a boy under two years old with Wiskott-Aldrich syndrome, due to receive a stem cell transplant. This chain uses TRBV5-1 with TRBJ2-1, with unresolved D. The CDR3 DNA sequence: TGCGCCACCCGTGACTTAAGCTTGGGTTACAATGAGCAGTTCTTC. Translated, it gives CATRDLSLGYNEQFF.